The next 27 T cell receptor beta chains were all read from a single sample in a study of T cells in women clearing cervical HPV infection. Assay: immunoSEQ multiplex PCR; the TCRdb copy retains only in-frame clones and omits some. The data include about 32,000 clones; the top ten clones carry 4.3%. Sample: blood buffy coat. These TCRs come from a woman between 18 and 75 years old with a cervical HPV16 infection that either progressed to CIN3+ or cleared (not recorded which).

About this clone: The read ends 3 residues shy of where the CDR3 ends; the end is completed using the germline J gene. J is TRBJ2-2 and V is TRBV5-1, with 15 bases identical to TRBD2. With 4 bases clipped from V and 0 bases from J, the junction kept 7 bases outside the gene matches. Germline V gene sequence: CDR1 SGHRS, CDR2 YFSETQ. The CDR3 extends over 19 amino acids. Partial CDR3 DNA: TGCGCCAGCAGCAGAGGGACTAGCGGGGGGAAACCGAACACCGGGGAG. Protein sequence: CASSRGTSGGKPNTGE. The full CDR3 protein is CASSRGTSGGKPNTGELFF.

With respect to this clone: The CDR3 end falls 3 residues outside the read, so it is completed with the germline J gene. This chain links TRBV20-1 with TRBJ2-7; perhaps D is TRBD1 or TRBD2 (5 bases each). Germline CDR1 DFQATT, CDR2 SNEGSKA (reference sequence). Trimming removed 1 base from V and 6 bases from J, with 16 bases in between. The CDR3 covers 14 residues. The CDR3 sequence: CSARGLLEGSEQYF. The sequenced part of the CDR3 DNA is TGCAGTGCTAGAGGTTTATTAGAGGGGTCCGAG.

The sequenced CDR3 bases are TGCGCCAGCAGCTTGGGCGGGACAGGGGGCTATGGC. It is translated as CASSLGGTGGYG. In full, the CDR3 reads CASSLGGTGGYGYTF. This sequence joins TRBV5-1 and TRBJ1-2, with 11 bases aligning to TRBD1. The DNA ends 3 residues before the CDR3 does, and the rest of the CDR3 is filled in from the germline J gene. The junction had 2 bases not matched to a gene; V was cut back by 0 bases and J by 4 bases. The V gene's germline CDR1 is SGHRS and CDR2 YFSETQ. This CDR3 is 15 amino acids long.

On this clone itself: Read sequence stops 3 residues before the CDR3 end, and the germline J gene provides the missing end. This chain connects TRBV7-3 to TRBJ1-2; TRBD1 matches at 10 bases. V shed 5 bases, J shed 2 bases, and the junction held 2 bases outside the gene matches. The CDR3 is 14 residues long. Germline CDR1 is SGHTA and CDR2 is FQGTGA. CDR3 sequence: CASSPGQGNYGYTF. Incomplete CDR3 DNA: TGTGCCAGCAGCCCGGGACAGGGGAACTATGGC.

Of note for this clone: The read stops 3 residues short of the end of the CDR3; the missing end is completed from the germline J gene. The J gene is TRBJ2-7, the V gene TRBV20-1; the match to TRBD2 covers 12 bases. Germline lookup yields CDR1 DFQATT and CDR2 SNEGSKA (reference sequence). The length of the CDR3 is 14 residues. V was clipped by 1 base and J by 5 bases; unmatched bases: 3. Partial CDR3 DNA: TGCAGTGCTAGAGTGGGACTAGCGGGCGACGAG. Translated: CSARVGLAGDE. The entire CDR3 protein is CSARVGLAGDEQYF.

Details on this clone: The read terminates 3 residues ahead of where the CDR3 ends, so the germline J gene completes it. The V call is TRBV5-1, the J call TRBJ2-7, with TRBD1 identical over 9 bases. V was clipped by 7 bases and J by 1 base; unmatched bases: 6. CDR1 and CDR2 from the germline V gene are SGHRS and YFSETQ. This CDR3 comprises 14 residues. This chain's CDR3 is CASGKTGGSYEQYF. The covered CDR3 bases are TGCGCCAGCGGTAAGACAGGGGGATCCTACGAG.

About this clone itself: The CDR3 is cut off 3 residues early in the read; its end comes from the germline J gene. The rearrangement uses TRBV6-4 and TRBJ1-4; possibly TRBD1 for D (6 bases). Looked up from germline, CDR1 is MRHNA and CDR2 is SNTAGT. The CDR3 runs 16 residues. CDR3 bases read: TGTGCCAGCAGTGACCGCACAGGGTCTGGGGCCAACGTA. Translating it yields CASSDRTGSGANV. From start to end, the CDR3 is CASSDRTGSGANVLFF.

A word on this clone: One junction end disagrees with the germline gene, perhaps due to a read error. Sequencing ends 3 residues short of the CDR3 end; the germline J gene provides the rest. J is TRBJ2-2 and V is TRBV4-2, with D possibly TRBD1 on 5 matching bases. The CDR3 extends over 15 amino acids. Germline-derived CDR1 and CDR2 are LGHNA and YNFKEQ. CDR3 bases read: TGCGCCAGCAGCCAAGATCCGCACAGGAACGGGGAG. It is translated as CASSQDPHRNGE. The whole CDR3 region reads CASSQDPHRNGELFF.

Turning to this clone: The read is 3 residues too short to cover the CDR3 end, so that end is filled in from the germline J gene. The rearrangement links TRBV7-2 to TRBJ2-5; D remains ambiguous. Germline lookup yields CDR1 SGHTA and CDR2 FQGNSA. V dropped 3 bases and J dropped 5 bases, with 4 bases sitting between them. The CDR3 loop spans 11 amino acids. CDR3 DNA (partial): TGTGCCAGCAGCTTCTCCGAGACC. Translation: CASSFSET. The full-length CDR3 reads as CASSFSETQYF.

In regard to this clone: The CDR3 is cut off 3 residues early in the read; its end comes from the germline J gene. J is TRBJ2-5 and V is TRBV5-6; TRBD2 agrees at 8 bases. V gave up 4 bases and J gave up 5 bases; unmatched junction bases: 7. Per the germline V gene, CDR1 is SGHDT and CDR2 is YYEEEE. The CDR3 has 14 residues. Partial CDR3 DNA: TGTGCCAGCAGCCAAGGACTAGCCGGGGAGACC. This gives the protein CASSQGLAGET. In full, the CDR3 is CASSQGLAGETQYF.

The CDR3 reads CASKDSPILNYGYTF. The CDR3 bases that were read are TGTGCCAGTAAAGACAGCCCGATCCTTAACTATGGC. The V gene is TRBV19, the J gene TRBJ1-2; tentative D call: TRBD1 (5 bases). The observed sequence ends 3 residues before the CDR3 terminus, with the missing tail filled in from the germline J gene. CDR1 and CDR2 from the germline V gene are LNHDA and SQIVND (reference sequence). The CDR3 runs 15 residues. Trimming removed 7 bases from V and 1 base from J, with 16 bases in between.

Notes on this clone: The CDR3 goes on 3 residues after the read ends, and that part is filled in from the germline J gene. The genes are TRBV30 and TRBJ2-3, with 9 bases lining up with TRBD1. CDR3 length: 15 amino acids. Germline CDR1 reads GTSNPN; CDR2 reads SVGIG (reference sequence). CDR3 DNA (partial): TGTGCCTGGAGCCCCGGGACAGGGAGGGATCAGCCG. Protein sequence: CAWSPGTGRDQP. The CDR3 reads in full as CAWSPGTGRDQPQYF.

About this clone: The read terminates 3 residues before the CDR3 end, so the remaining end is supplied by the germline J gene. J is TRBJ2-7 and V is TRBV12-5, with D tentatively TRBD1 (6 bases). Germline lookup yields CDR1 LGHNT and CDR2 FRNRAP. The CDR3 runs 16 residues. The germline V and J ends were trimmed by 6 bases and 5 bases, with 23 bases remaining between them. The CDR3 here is CASGSGQSSTVHEQYF. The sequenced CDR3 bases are TGTGCTAGTGGATCTGGACAGTCCAGCACAGTCCACGAG. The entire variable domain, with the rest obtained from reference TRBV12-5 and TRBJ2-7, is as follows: DARVTQTPRHKVTEMGQEVTMRCQPILGHNTVFWYRQTMMQGLELLAYFRNRAPLDDSGMPKDRFSAEMPDATLATLKIQPSEPRDSAVYFCASGSGQSSTVHEQYFGPGTRLTVT.

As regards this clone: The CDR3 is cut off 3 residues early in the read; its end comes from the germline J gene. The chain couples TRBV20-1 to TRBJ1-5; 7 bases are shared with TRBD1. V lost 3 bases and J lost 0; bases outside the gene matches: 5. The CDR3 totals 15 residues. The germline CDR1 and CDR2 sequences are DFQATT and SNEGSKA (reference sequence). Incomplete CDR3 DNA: TGCAGTGCTAGCGGGACAGACTTTAGCAATCAGCCC. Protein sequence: CSASGTDFSNQP. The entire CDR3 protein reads CSASGTDFSNQPQHF.

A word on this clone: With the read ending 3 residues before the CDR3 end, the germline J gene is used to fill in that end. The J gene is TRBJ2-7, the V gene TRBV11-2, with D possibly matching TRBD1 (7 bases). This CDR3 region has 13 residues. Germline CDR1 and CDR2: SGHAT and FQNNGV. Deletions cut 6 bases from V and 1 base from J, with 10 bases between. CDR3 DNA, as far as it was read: TGTGCCAGCAGGCGGGGACAGTCCTACGAG. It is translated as CASRRGQSYE. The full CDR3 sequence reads CASRRGQSYEQYF.

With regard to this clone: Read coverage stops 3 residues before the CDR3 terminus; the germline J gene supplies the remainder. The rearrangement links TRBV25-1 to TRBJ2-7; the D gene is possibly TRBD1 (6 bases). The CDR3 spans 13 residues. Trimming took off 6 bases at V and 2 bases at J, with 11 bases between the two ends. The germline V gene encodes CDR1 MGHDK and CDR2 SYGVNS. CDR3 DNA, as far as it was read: TGTGCCAGCAGAGACAGGATTACCTACGAG. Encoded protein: CASRDRITYE. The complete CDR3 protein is CASRDRITYEQYF.

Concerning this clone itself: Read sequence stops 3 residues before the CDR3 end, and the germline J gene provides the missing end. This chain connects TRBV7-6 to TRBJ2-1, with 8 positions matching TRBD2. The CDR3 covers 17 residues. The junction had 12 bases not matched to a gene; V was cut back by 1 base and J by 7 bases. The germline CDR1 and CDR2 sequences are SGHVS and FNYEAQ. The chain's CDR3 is CASSLDVGLGPRNEQFF. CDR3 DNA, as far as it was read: TGTGCCAGCAGCTTAGACGTGGGACTAGGTCCTCGGAATGAG. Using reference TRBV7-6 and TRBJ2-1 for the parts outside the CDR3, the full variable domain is GAGVSQSPRYKVTKRGQDVALRCDPISGHVSLYWYRQALGQGPEFLTYFNYEAQQDKSGLPNDRFSAERPEGSISTLTIQRTEQRDSAMYRCASSLDVGLGPRNEQFFGPGTRLTVL.

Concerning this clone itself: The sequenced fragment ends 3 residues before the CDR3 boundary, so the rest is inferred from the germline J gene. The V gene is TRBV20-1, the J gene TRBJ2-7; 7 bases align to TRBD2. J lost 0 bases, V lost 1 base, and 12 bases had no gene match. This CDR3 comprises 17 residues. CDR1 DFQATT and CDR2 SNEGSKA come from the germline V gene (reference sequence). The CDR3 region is CSARVGTNIPSSYEQYF. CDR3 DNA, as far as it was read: TGCAGTGCTAGAGTAGGGACTAATATCCCGAGCTCCTACGAG.

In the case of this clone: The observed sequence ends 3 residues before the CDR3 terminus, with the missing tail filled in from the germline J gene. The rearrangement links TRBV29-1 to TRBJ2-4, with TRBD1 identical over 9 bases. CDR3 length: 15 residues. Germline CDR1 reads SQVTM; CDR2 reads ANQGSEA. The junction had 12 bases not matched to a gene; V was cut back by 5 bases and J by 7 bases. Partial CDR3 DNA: TGCAGCGTTAAGTATCGGGACAGGGTGGAGAACATT. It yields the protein CSVKYRDRVENI. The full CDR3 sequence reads CSVKYRDRVENIQYF.

Incomplete CDR3 DNA: TGCGCCAGCAGCTTGGGACAGCGAAGTTATAATGAAAAA. It encodes CASSLGQRSYNEK. The complete CDR3 sequence is CASSLGQRSYNEKLFF. The rearrangement uses TRBV5-1 and TRBJ1-4; TRBD1 might be the D (5 bases). From the germline J gene comes the end of the CDR3, since the read stops 3 residues before it. V was cut by 0 bases and J by 4 bases, with 13 bases left in between. CDR1 is SGHRS, CDR2 YFSETQ, per germline. The CDR3 is 16 amino acids.

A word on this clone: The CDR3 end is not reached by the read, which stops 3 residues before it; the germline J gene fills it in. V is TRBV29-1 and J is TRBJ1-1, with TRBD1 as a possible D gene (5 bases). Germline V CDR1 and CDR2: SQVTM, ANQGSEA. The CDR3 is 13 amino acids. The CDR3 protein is CSVLDTGRAKAFF. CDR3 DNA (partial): TGCAGCGTCCTGGACACCGGCCGAGCAAAA.

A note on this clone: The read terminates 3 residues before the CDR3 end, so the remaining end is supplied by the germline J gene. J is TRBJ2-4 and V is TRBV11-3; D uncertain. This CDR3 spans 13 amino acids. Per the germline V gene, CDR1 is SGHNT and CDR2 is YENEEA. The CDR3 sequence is CASSLALGYGQYF. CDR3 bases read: TGTGCCAGCAGCTTAGCCTTGGGCTATGGT.

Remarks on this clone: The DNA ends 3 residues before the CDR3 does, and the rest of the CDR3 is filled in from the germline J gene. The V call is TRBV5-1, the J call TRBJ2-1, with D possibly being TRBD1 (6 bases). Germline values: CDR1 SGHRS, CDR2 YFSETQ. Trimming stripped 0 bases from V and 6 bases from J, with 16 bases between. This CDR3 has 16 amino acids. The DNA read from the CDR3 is TGCGCCAGCAGCTTGGCTCCGACAGGCGTCCCCAATGAG. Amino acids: CASSLAPTGVPNE. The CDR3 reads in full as CASSLAPTGVPNEQFF.

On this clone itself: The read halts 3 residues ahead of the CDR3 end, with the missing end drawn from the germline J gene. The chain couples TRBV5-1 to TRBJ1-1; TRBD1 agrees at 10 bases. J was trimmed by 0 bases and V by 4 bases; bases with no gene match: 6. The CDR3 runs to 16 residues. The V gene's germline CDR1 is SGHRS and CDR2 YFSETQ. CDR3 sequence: CASSPDRGLMNTEAFF. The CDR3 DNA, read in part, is TGCGCCAGCAGCCCCGACAGGGGGCTTATGAACACTGAA.

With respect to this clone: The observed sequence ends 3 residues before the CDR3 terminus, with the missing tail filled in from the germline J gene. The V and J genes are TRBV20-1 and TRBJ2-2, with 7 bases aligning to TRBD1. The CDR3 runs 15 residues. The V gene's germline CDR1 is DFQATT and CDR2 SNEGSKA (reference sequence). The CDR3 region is CSASPEGAGRSPLFF. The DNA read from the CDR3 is TGCAGTGCTAGTCCAGAGGGGGCAGGGCGATCACCG.

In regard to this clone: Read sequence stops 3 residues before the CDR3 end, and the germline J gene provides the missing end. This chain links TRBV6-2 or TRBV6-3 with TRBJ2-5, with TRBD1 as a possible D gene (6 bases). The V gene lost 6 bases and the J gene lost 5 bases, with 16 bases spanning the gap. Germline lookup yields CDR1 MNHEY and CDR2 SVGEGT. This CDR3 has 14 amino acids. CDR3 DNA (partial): TGTGCCAGCAGCTCCCAATGGGGGCAGGAGACC. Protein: CASSSQWGQET. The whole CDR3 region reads CASSSQWGQETQYF.

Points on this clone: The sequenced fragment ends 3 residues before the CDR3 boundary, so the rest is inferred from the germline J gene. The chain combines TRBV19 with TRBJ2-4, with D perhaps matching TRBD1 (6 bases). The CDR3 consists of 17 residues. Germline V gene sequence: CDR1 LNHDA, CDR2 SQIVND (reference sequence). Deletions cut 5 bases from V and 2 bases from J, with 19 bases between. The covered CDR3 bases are TGTGCCAGTAGTGTACAGGGTAATCGGAATACCAAAAACATT. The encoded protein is CASSVQGNRNTKNI. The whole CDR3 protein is CASSVQGNRNTKNIQYF.